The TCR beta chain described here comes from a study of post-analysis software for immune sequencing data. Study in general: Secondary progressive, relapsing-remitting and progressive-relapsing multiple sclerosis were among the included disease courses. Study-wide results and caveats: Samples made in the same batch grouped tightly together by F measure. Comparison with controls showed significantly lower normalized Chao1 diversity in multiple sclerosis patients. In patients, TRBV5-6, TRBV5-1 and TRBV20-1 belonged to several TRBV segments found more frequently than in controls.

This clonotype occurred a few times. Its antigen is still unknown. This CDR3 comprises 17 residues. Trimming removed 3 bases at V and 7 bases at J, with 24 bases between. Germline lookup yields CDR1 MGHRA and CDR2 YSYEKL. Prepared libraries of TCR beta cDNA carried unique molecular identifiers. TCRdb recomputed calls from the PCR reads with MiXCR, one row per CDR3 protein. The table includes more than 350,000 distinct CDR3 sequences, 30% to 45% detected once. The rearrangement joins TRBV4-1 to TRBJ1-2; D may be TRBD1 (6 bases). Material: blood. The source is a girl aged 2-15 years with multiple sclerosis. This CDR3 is CASSHGGAPDERVGYTF. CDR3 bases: TGCGCCAGCAGCCACGGGGGGGCCCCCGATGAACGGGTTGGCTACACCTTC.